This T cell receptor beta chain emerged from a study of OX40 agonist ivuxolimab in advanced cancers. The method was immunoSEQ multiplex PCR; TCRdb's version includes in-frame clones alone and lacks a portion of them. Of some 50,000 clones listed, approximately 83% are singletons. Germline V lookup: CDR1 SGHTA, CDR2 FQGNSA. V was clipped by 6 bases and J by 2 bases, with 14 bases between them. The CDR3 covers 14 residues. V gene TRBV7-2 combines with J gene TRBJ2-7; D perhaps matches TRBD2 (5 bases). The clonotype comes from an adult with an advanced solid tumor such as melanoma, head and neck, liver or kidney cancer. The sequencing here drew on CD4+ or CD8+ T cells sorted from blood, taken in a trial of the OX40 agonist ivuxolimab. The CDR3 region has the DNA TGTGCCAGCAGGAGGCTCCTCGGGGCCTACGAGCAGTACTTC. It specifies CASRRLLGAYEQYF.